The 29 T cell receptor beta chains listed next were all sequenced from one sample in a study of T cell repertoires in cytomegalovirus infection. TCRdb fed the reads into MiXCR, producing one record per CDR3 protein. The table has around 280,000 distinct CDR3 sequences, around 9.6% seen once. The sample comprised PBMCs. The receptors derive from a human donor in good health (CMV status not recorded). Some clones in this sample may be carry-over from other donors' samples.

This clonotype was seen ten or more times. V gene TRBV20-1 combines with J gene TRBJ2-1, with 9 nucleotides matching TRBD2. Germline values: CDR1 DFQATT, CDR2 SNEGSKA (reference sequence). V was clipped by 6 bases and J by 4 bases; unmatched bases: 10. The CDR3 contains 15 residues. CDR3 DNA: TGCAGTGCCCAGGGCTCTAGCGGGGTTTACAATGAGCAGTTCTTC. Translating it yields CSAQGSSGVYNEQFF.

The table lists this clonotype with many counts. The chain couples TRBV28 to TRBJ1-2, with D perhaps matching TRBD1 (5 bases). The V gene lost 3 bases and the J gene lost 4 bases, with 15 bases spanning the gap. This CDR3 is built from 15 residues. The V gene's germline CDR1 is MDHEN and CDR2 SYDVKM. The CDR3 loop reads CASSFGLRGTYGYTF. The CDR3 DNA follows: TGTGCCAGCAGTTTCGGGTTGAGGGGTACCTATGGCTACACCTTC.

Ten or more counts support this clonotype. The V call is TRBV6-5, the J call TRBJ2-7, with 7 bases aligning to TRBD1. J gave up 5 bases and V 6 bases, and 10 bases lay outside the gene matches. The V gene's germline CDR1 is MNHEY and CDR2 SVGAGI. CDR3 size: 14 residues. In DNA, the CDR3 is TGTGCCAGCAGCAACAGGGACAGTATCGACGAGCAGTACTTC. As protein: CASSNRDSIDEQYF.

There are a few counts of this clonotype. The chain recombines TRBV6-2 or TRBV6-3 with TRBJ2-2; 8 nucleotides agree with TRBD2. CDR1 is MNHEY, CDR2 SVGEGT, per germline. V gave up 6 bases and J gave up 5 bases; unmatched junction bases: 11. The CDR3 contains 16 residues. This CDR3 reads CASRPLPAGVTGELFF. The CDR3 DNA reads TGTGCCAGCAGACCACTTCCAGCGGGGGTAACCGGGGAGCTGTTTTTT.

This clonotype was counted at least ten times. The V gene is TRBV5-1, the J gene TRBJ2-6; TRBD1 is a possible D gene (6 bases). The CDR3 is 16 amino acids. The ends were cut back, 0 bases at V and 3 bases at J, with 10 bases in the middle. CDR1 SGHRS and CDR2 YFSETQ come from the germline V gene. CDR3 nucleotide sequence: TGCGCCAGCAGCTTGGTCACAGGGATTGGGGCCAACGTCCTGACTTTC. Protein: CASSLVTGIGANVLTF.

This chain links TRBV29-1 with TRBJ1-2; D perhaps matches TRBD1 (5 bases). Germline values: CDR1 SQVTM, CDR2 ANQGSEA. This CDR3 has 13 amino acids. Between the trimmed V and J ends, which lost 3 bases and 1 base, there was a span of 9 bases. The CDR3 bases are TGCAGCGTTGACACAGGAGATAACTATGGCTACACCTTC. Its protein is CSVDTGDNYGYTF.

Only a few counts were recorded for this clonotype. The rearrangement joins TRBV28 to TRBJ2-7; 10 bases match TRBD1. The germline CDR1 and CDR2 sequences are MDHEN and SYDVKM. The J segment lost 2 bases and the V segment lost 6 bases, leaving 7 bases of the junction unmatched. The CDR3 length is 15 residues. The CDR3 sequence: CASSSGTGVPYEQYV. CDR3 nucleotides: TGTGCCAGCAGCTCCGGGACAGGGGTTCCCTACGAGCAGTACGTC.

This clonotype was observed many times. This sequence joins TRBV6-5 and TRBJ1-1; 8 bases line up with TRBD1. V was clipped by 3 bases and J by 4 bases; unmatched bases: 13. Germline-derived CDR1 and CDR2 are MNHEY and SVGAGI. The CDR3 contains 17 residues. CDR3 sequence: CASSYNGQGALGTEAFF. The CDR3 nucleotides are TGTGCCAGCAGTTATAACGGGCAGGGGGCCCTTGGCACTGAAGCTTTCTTT.

This clonotype was recorded at least ten times. The chain recombines TRBV20-1 with TRBJ2-5, with D unclear. V gave up 7 bases and J gave up 3 bases, with 3 bases separating them. This CDR3 region has 9 residues. The V gene's germline CDR1 is DFQATT and CDR2 SNEGSKA (reference sequence). The DNA for the CDR3 is TGCAGTGTTGAAGAGACCCAGTACTTC. Translating it yields CSVEETQYF.

This clonotype was recorded a few times. The chain couples TRBV2 to TRBJ1-1, with D unresolved. The CDR3 is 12 amino acids. Per germline, CDR1 SNHLY and CDR2 FYNNEI. Trimming removed 1 base at V and 4 bases at J, with 4 bases between. CDR3 DNA: TGTGCCAGCAGTGAAGTGGGCACTGAAGCTTTCTTT. It is translated as CASSEVGTEAFF.

The V and J genes are TRBV28 and TRBJ1-5, with unresolved D. The germline CDR1 and CDR2 sequences are MDHEN and SYDVKM. The V and J ends lost 3 bases and 9 bases respectively, with 15 bases between them. CDR3 length: 14 amino acids. The CDR3 coding sequence is TGTGCCAGCAGTTTCCCGGGAGCTAATTCGCCCCAGCATTTT. Protein sequence: CASSFPGANSPQHF.

This rearrangement joins TRBV28 to TRBJ2-4; D call uncertain. This CDR3 spans 15 amino acids. V shed 3 bases and J shed 1 base, with 10 bases lying between them. Germline V CDR1 and CDR2: MDHEN, SYDVKM. This CDR3 is CASSFGPRAKNIQYF. The CDR3 coding sequence is TGTGCCAGCAGTTTTGGTCCCAGGGCCAAAAACATTCAGTACTTC.

This clonotype was counted at least ten times. The chain joins TRBV6-4 to TRBJ2-5, with 8 bases aligning to TRBD1. The CDR3 sequence is 15 residues long. Germline V lookup: CDR1 MRHNA, CDR2 SNTAGT. V lost 5 bases, J lost 3 bases, and 8 bases stayed unmatched. Here the CDR3 reads CASSRTGGGEETQYF. The DNA of the CDR3 is TGTGCCAGCAGTCGCACAGGGGGTGGCGAAGAGACCCAGTACTTC.

This clonotype was seen ten or more times. This chain connects TRBV28 to TRBJ2-5, with D maybe TRBD1 (5 bases). The CDR3 loop spans 12 amino acids. Trimming removed 8 bases at V and 4 bases at J, with 11 bases between. Per the germline V gene, CDR1 is MDHEN and CDR2 is SYDVKM. CDR3 residues: CASEKTGETQYF. For the CDR3, the DNA is TGTGCCAGCGAAAAAACAGGAGAGACCCAGTACTTC.

This clonotype was recorded many times. The chain couples TRBV20-1 to TRBJ2-7, with D hard to call. Germline-derived CDR1 and CDR2 are DFQATT and SNEGSKA (reference sequence). CDR3 size: 11 residues. The ends were cut back, 6 bases at V and 0 bases at J, with 6 bases in the middle. DNA of the CDR3: TGCAGTGCGGTCAGCTCCTACGAGCAGTACGTC. Translating it yields CSAVSSYEQYV.

This clonotype was counted a few times. The V gene is TRBV7-9, the J gene TRBJ2-3, with 8 bases aligning to TRBD1. Trimming at V came to 5 bases and at J to 2 bases, leaving 9 bases not matched to a gene. The germline gives CDR1 SEHNR, CDR2 FQNEAQ (reference sequence). CDR3 length: 16 residues. CDR3 protein: CASSPRQGTDTDTQYF. DNA for the CDR3: TGTGCCAGCAGCCCACGACAGGGGACCGACACAGATACGCAGTATTTT.

This clonotype has just a few counts. J is TRBJ2-7 and V is TRBV30; D uncertain. Trimming shortened V by 3 bases and J by 3 bases, and 9 bases separated the two germline ends. The CDR3 contains 12 residues. CDR1 is GTSNPN and CDR2 is SVGIG in the germline V gene (reference sequence). The CDR3 region is CAWRYVSYEQYV. CDR3 nucleotides: TGTGCCTGGAGGTATGTCAGCTACGAGCAGTACGTC.

This clonotype has only a few counts. The gene calls are TRBV29-1 and TRBJ2-1; 10 bases line up with TRBD2. Germline V gene sequence: CDR1 SQVTM, CDR2 ANQGSEA. V shed 5 bases and J 10 bases; nucleotides not matched to a gene: 8. The CDR3 runs 13 residues. The CDR3 DNA is TGCAGCGTTCGAGCTAGCGGGGGCCTCGAGCAGTTCTTC. The encoded protein is CSVRASGGLEQFF.

Many counts were recorded for this clonotype. The chain couples TRBV7-3 to TRBJ1-1; D gene ambiguous. CDR1 SGHTA and CDR2 FQGTGA come from the germline V gene. Trimming cost V 3 bases and J 4 bases, with 9 bases left between them. The CDR3 contains 13 residues. The CDR3 protein is CASSLGSGTEAFF. CDR3 DNA sequence: TGTGCCAGCAGCTTGGGTTCGGGCACTGAAGCTTTCTTT.

This clonotype was seen many times. The rearrangement links TRBV20-1 to TRBJ2-1; 10 bases match TRBD2. The CDR3 contains 16 residues. V dropped 1 base and J dropped 9; count of bases not matched to a gene: 12. Germline CDR1 reads DFQATT; CDR2 reads SNEGSKA (reference sequence). CDR3: CSARAPGVSGGTEQFF. The DNA for the CDR3 is TGCAGTGCTAGAGCTCCAGGTGTTAGCGGGGGGACTGAGCAGTTCTTC.

This clonotype was seen ten or more times. The chain combines TRBV20-1 with TRBJ1-2; no definite D call. The germline gives CDR1 DFQATT, CDR2 SNEGSKA (reference sequence). The germline V and J ends were trimmed by 2 bases and 4 bases, with 14 bases remaining between them. This CDR3 is built from 14 residues. The CDR3: CSARMNSATYGYTF. The CDR3 region has the DNA TGCAGTGCTAGAATGAACAGCGCTACCTATGGCTACACCTTC.

Turning to this clonotype: Possible read error: a much larger clone is one base away. This chain connects TRBV28 to TRBJ2-4, with a tentative D call TRBD2 (5 bases). Germline V lookup: CDR1 MDHEN, CDR2 SYDVKM. The germline V and J ends were trimmed by 4 bases and 13 bases, with 14 bases remaining between them. This CDR3 region has 12 residues. CDR3 residues: CASSCGLPSQYF. As DNA, the CDR3 is TGTGCCAGCAGTTGCGGGTTACCATCACAGTACTTC.

For this clonotype: A read error is possible here, since a much larger clone lies one base away. This chain uses TRBV6-4 with TRBJ1-2; D unresolved. The CDR3 totals 13 residues. V was pared by 1 base and J by 4 bases, with 7 bases between. Germline lookup yields CDR1 MRHNA and CDR2 SNTAGT. CDR3 bases: TGTGCCAGCAGTGACTACGTGGGCTATGGCTACACCTTC. Protein product: CASSDYVGYGYTF.

Many counts were recorded for this clonotype. This chain joins TRBV7-2 and TRBJ2-3; TRBD2 might be the D (6 bases). V was trimmed by 1 base and J by 3 bases, leaving 11 bases between them. There are 15 residues in the CDR3. Per germline, CDR1 SGHTA and CDR2 FQGNSA. CDR3 nucleotide sequence: TGTGCCAGCAGCTTAGATCACGGGGGTACAGATACGCAGTATTTT. Protein: CASSLDHGGTDTQYF.

The chain recombines TRBV27 with TRBJ2-2; 12 positions agree with TRBD2. This CDR3 region has 17 residues. The ends lost 5 bases at V and 1 base at J; junction bases unmatched: 5. Germline assignment: CDR1 MNHEY and CDR2 SMNVEV (reference sequence). In DNA, the CDR3 is TGTGCCAGCAGTACTAGCGGGGGGCTCAGGAACACCGGGGAGCTGTTTTTT. Translation: CASSTSGGLRNTGELFF.

This clonotype appeared many times. This rearrangement joins TRBV28 to TRBJ1-4; 12 bases fit TRBD1. The V gene's germline CDR1 is MDHEN and CDR2 SYDVKM. V trimming: 5 bases; J trimming: 7 bases; junction bases outside the gene matches: 2. CDR3 size: 14 residues. The CDR3 nucleotides are TGTGCCAGCAGTGGGGACAGGGGGCGTGAAAAACTGTTTTTT. Its protein is CASSGDRGREKLFF. Complete variable domain (other parts from reference TRBV28 and TRBJ1-4): DVKVTQSSRYLVKRTGEKVFLECVQDMDHENMFWYRQDPGLGLRLIYFSYDVKMKEKGDIPEGYSVSREKKERFSLILESASTNQTSMYLCASSGDRGREKLFFGSGTQLSVL.

This clonotype was counted many times. The chain has TRBV12-3 or TRBV12-4 and TRBJ2-1, with TRBD2 identical over 9 bases. The CDR3 has 16 residues. V gave up 5 bases and J gave up 4 bases; unmatched junction bases: 9. The CDR3 is CASSPAGTSRYNEQFF. The CDR3 DNA is TGTGCCAGCAGTCCAGCCGGGACTAGCAGATACAATGAGCAGTTCTTC.

This clonotype was recorded at least ten times. The rearrangement uses TRBV28 and TRBJ2-5; D tentatively fits TRBD1 or TRBD2 (5 bases each). This CDR3 is 14 amino acids long. CDR1 is MDHEN, CDR2 SYDVKM, per germline. Trimming took 5 bases from V and 5 from J, leaving 15 bases between them. This chain's CDR3 is CASSLPYEGETQYF. The CDR3 coding sequence is TGTGCCAGCAGTCTCCCTTATGAGGGGGAGACCCAGTACTTC.

The J gene is TRBJ2-5, the V gene TRBV7-2; weak D call: TRBD2 (5 bases). Trimming cost V 4 bases and J 0 bases, with 6 bases left between them. Germline lookup yields CDR1 SGHTA and CDR2 FQGNSA. The CDR3 runs 13 residues. The CDR3 nucleotides read TGTGCCAGCAGCTCGGACTACCAAGAGACCCAGTACTTC. Protein product: CASSSDYQETQYF.